The 14 T cell receptor beta chains listed next were all sequenced from one sample in a study of T cell responses to AZD1222 COVID-19 vaccine. Data came from immunoSEQ multiplex PCR; TCRdb stores just in-frame clones and leaves some out. The sample consists of roughly 140,000 clones, around 91% of them appearing once. The sample consisted of peripheral blood, taken on day 0 of AZD1222 vaccination. The receptor set was obtained from an adult in good health.

DNA for the CDR3: TGCAGTGCTAGTTTTCTGCTAGCGGGACTCTACGAGCAGTACTTC. The encoded protein is CSASFLLAGLYEQYF. The genes are TRBV20-1 and TRBJ2-7; the match to TRBD2 covers 9 bases. CDR3 length: 15 amino acids. Per germline, CDR1 DFQATT and CDR2 SNEGSKA (reference sequence). After removal of 3 bases from V and 3 bases from J, the junction contained 9 bases not matched to a gene.

The chain is built from TRBV4-1 and TRBJ1-1; no definite D call. The V gene's germline CDR1 is MGHRA and CDR2 YSYEKL. The CDR3 sequence is 13 residues long. V shed 1 base and J shed 1 base, with 4 bases lying between them. CDR3 in DNA: TGCGCCAGCAGCCAAGCGGGGAACACTGAAGCTTTCTTT. Amino acid sequence: CASSQAGNTEAFF.

The chain links TRBV6-5 to TRBJ1-2; 8 bases match TRBD1. Germline CDR1 MNHEY, CDR2 SVGAGI. V lost 6 bases to trimming and J lost 5 bases; unmatched junction nucleotides: 8. The CDR3 is 14 residues long. The CDR3 sequence: CASRNDRGGYGYTF. The CDR3 coding sequence is TGTGCCAGCAGAAACGACAGGGGAGGATATGGCTACACCTTC.

Comments on this clone: The junction and the germline gene differ at one end; a read error may be behind it. The chain joins TRBV5-1 to TRBJ1-1, with 9 bases identical to TRBD1. CDR3 size: 14 residues. Germline V gene lookup returns CDR1 SGHRS and CDR2 YFSETQ. The CDR3 loop is CASSLGQGFTEAFF. Here the CDR3 DNA reads TGCGCCAGCAGTTTGGGACAGGGTTTCACTGAAGCTTTCTTT. Full variable domain (missing parts from reference TRBV5-1 and TRBJ1-1): KAGVTQTPRYLIKTRGQQVTLSCSPISGHRSVSWYQQTPGQGLQFLFEYFSETQRNKGNFPGRFSGRQFSNSRSEMNVSTLELGDSALYLCASSLGQGFTEAFFGQGTRLTVV.

The chain uses TRBV9 and TRBJ2-2; no definite D call. This CDR3 has 16 residues. Trimming pared 0 bases from V and 6 bases from J, leaving 15 bases between. CDR1 is SGDLS and CDR2 is YYNGEE in the germline V gene. DNA of the CDR3: TGTGCCAGCAGCGTAGACGGGTCCAACCGACCCGGGGAGCTGTTTTTT. This encodes CASSVDGSNRPGELFF.

The chain links TRBV24-1 to TRBJ1-2; D perhaps matches TRBD1 (5 bases). This CDR3 is built from 13 residues. In germline, CDR1 is KGHDR, CDR2 SFDVKD. V was trimmed by 1 base and J by 6 bases, leaving 8 bases between them. The DNA for the CDR3 is TGTGCCACCAGTGATTTTTCAGGGCATGGCTACACCTTC. It codes for CATSDFSGHGYTF.

V usage is TRBV11-2 and J usage is TRBJ2-3; D remains ambiguous. Trimming took off 2 bases at V and 0 bases at J, with 6 bases between the two ends. Per germline, CDR1 SGHAT and CDR2 FQNNGV. The CDR3 is made up of 14 amino acids. Here the CDR3 reads CASSLSGSTDTQYF. CDR3 DNA: TGTGCCAGCAGCTTAAGTGGAAGCACAGATACGCAGTATTTT. The full variable domain, rest sourced from reference TRBV11-2 and TRBJ2-3, is EAGVAQSPRYKIIEKRQSVAFWCNPISGHATLYWYQQILGQGPKLLIQFQNNGVVDDSQLPKDRFSAERLKGVDSTLKIQPAKLEDSAVYLCASSLSGSTDTQYFGPGTRLTVL.

This clone was seen a few times. This chain links TRBV5-8 with TRBJ1-1; D gene ambiguous. The germline gives CDR1 SGHTS, CDR2 YDEGEE. Trimming left V 4 bases short and J 1 base short, with 8 bases between. The CDR3 contains 13 residues. CDR3 region: CASSEVPNTEAFF. As DNA, the CDR3 is TGTGCCAGCAGCGAAGTCCCGAACACTGAAGCTTTCTTT.

The V gene is TRBV19, the J gene TRBJ1-1, with 7 nucleotides matching TRBD1. V lost 9 bases, J lost 5 bases, and 9 bases stayed unmatched. CDR3 size: 13 residues. The germline V gene has CDR1 LNHDA and CDR2 SQIVND (reference sequence). CDR3 sequence (DNA): TGTGCCAGCAATAGACAGGGAGTTACTGAAGCTTTCTTT. It specifies CASNRQGVTEAFF.

The rearrangement joins TRBV5-4 to TRBJ1-1, with D uncertain. The germline gives CDR1 SGHNT, CDR2 YYREEE (reference sequence). The length of the CDR3 is 12 residues. The V gene lost 1 base and the J gene lost 6 bases, with 7 bases spanning the gap. For the CDR3, the DNA is TGTGCCAGCAGCTTGATTGGGTCTGAAGCTTTCTTT. Encoded protein: CASSLIGSEAFF.

J is TRBJ2-1 and V is TRBV19, with TRBD2 identical over 10 bases. In germline, CDR1 is LNHDA, CDR2 SQIVND (reference sequence). With V trimmed by 10 bases and J by 3 bases, 9 bases remained unmatched. The CDR3 runs to 15 residues. CDR3 region: CATQPLAGDYNEQFF. CDR3 bases: TGTGCCACCCAACCCCTAGCGGGGGACTACAATGAGCAGTTCTTC.

V and J are TRBV7-8 and TRBJ2-1; 9 positions agree with TRBD2. The CDR3 has 16 amino acids. Germline CDR1 reads SGHVS; CDR2 reads FQNEAQ. The V gene end was trimmed by 3 bases and the J gene end by 5 bases; junction bases not matched to a gene: 8. DNA of the CDR3: TGTGCCAGCAGCTTGGAGGGACTAGCAGAACACAATGAGCAGTTCTTC. Its translation is CASSLEGLAEHNEQFF.

A few counts support this clone. The chain couples TRBV10-3 to TRBJ2-2; D might be TRBD2 (6 bases). Per the germline V gene, CDR1 is ENHRY and CDR2 is SYGVKD. The CDR3 loop spans 14 amino acids. Trimming took 3 bases from V and 3 from J, leaving 8 bases between them. This CDR3 is CAISDGGDTGELFF. The CDR3, as DNA: TGTGCCATCAGTGACGGGGGAGACACCGGGGAGCTGTTTTTT.

Only one count was recorded for this clone. This chain connects TRBV23-1 to TRBJ2-7; D remains unclear. TRBV23-1 is sorted into the ORF group, with uncertain function. The V end was cut by 4 bases, the J end by 4 bases, with 23 bases between. The CDR3 runs to 17 residues. Here the CDR3 DNA reads TGCGCCAGCAGTCCGACGTCCCCGGCCGGTATGGGGTACGAGCAGTACTTC. Protein product: CASSPTSPAGMGYEQYF.